One sample yielded the 8 T cell receptor beta chains listed below, sequenced in a study of T-cell reconstitution after alpha-beta-depleted transplantation in children. Molecular barcoding with unique molecular identifiers was used for the TCRbeta library. One entry per CDR3 protein results from TCRdb running MiXCR on the PCR reads. The data show some 300,000 distinct CDR3 sequences, with around 7.1% seen just once and approximately 9.1% held by the top ten. Antigen specificity for these receptors is unknown. Study-wide results and limits: A year had passed since transplant, and T-cell counts and diversity by then came mostly from newly produced T cells.

The input for sequencing was peripheral blood, taken 360 days after TCRalphabeta/CD19-depleted stem cell transplant. The receptors were sampled from a female patient between 2 and 10 years old who had a stem cell transplant for Fanconi anemia, so the T cells may come from the graft donor.

This clonotype was recorded many times. This chain uses TRBV6-5 with TRBJ1-2; D ambiguous. This CDR3 comprises 15 residues. V lost 0 bases and J 2 bases, leaving 10 bases between the germline ends. Germline lookup yields CDR1 MNHEY and CDR2 SVGAGI. CDR3: CASSYSILFNYGYTF. The CDR3 DNA sequence: TGTGCCAGCAGTTACTCGATCCTTTTCAACTATGGCTACACCTTC.

In this sample, this clonotype turned up a few times. The chain links TRBV7-2 to TRBJ1-4, with D possibly being TRBD1 (5 bases). Germline V gives CDR1 SGHTA, CDR2 FQGNSA. Between the trimmed V and J ends, which lost 2 bases and 3 bases, there was a span of 10 bases. The CDR3 covers 15 residues. The CDR3 DNA is TGTGCCAGCAGCTTATACGGGGCGGCTAATGAAAAACTGTTTTTT. Amino acids: CASSLYGAANEKLFF.

At least ten counts were recorded for this clonotype. The J gene is TRBJ1-5, the V gene TRBV28, with D possibly TRBD1 on 6 matching bases. V lost 2 bases and J 4 bases, leaving 9 bases between the germline ends. There are 14 residues in the CDR3. CDR1 and CDR2 from the germline V gene are MDHEN and SYDVKM. DNA for the CDR3: TGTGCCAGCAGTTTACGGGGGGCAAATCAGCCCCAGCATTTT. Residues: CASSLRGANQPQHF.

Ten or more counts support this clonotype. The chain has TRBV27 and TRBJ2-1, with D tentatively TRBD1 or TRBD2 (5 bases each). CDR1 MNHEY and CDR2 SMNVEV come from the germline V gene (reference sequence). The V end lost 6 bases, the J end lost 5 bases, and 14 bases lay between the germline ends. The CDR3 totals 14 residues. CDR3 coding DNA: TGTGCCAGCAGGACTTCCGGGACCCACAATGAGCAGTTCTTC. This encodes CASRTSGTHNEQFF.

This clonotype was counted many times. The gene calls are TRBV5-5 and TRBJ1-1; D possibly corresponds to TRBD1 (6 bases). The germline V and J ends were trimmed by 0 bases and 6 bases, with 9 bases remaining between them. The CDR3 sequence is 13 residues long. Germline values: CDR1 SGHKS, CDR2 YYEKEE (reference sequence). The CDR3 loop is CASSLGQAPEAFF. CDR3 in DNA: TGTGCCAGCAGCTTGGGACAGGCGCCTGAAGCTTTCTTT.

This clonotype was seen at least ten times. The rearrangement joins TRBV18 to TRBJ2-3; 12 nucleotides line up with TRBD1. V lost 6 bases to trimming and J lost 3 bases; unmatched junction nucleotides: 4. CDR3 length: 15 residues. Germline values: CDR1 KGHSH, CDR2 LQKENI. CDR3 in amino acids: CASSTGQGATDTQYF. CDR3 bases: TGTGCCAGCTCGACGGGACAGGGGGCAACAGATACGCAGTATTTT.

The chain employs TRBV6-5 and TRBJ2-2; D is ambiguous. V lost 4 bases, J lost 1 base, and 4 bases lay in between. This CDR3 is built from 13 residues. Germline V CDR1 and CDR2: MNHEY, SVGAGI. The CDR3 here is CASSFWNTGELFF. The CDR3 bases are TGTGCCAGCAGTTTTTGGAACACCGGGGAGCTGTTTTTT.

The table lists this clonotype with a few counts. This chain links TRBV7-7 with TRBJ2-5; possible D gene TRBD2, 6 bases. V was pared by 5 bases and J by 4 bases, with 14 bases between. Germline CDR1 SSHAT, CDR2 FNYEAQ (reference sequence). The CDR3 covers 14 residues. CDR3: CASSPLGRTETQYF. Written as DNA, the CDR3 is TGTGCCAGCAGCCCACTAGGGAGGACAGAGACCCAGTACTTC.